The clone carrying this T cell receptor beta chain was seen more than once but under ten times. As yet, its antigen is unknown. Using unique molecular identifiers, the investigators prepared the TCRbeta library. TCRdb redid the calling of the PCR reads with MiXCR, one entry per CDR3 protein. This table holds under 450,000 distinct CDR3 sequences, 15% to 20% found once. This specimen belongs to a study of T-cell reconstitution after alpha-beta-depleted transplantation in children. Study-wide findings and caveats: T-cell numbers and diversity, one year after transplant, stemmed largely from T cells that were newly produced. Several hundred expanded graft clones reportedly were the source of alpha-beta T cells about two months after transplant. Diversity of TCRbeta at day 60 was high in some patients, arising from surviving recipient T cells and thymic progenitors.

The CDR3 is 11 amino acids. Germline lookup yields CDR1 ENHRY and CDR2 SYGVKD. The V end was cut by 10 bases, the J end by 6 bases, with 12 bases between. This chain joins TRBV10-3 and TRBJ1-2; no reliable D call. This TCR was recovered from a boy younger than two who had a stem cell transplant for Wiskott-Aldrich syndrome, so the T cells may come from the graft donor. The sequenced sample was PBMCs, mostly from graft donor cells, obtained 360 days after TCRalphabeta/CD19-depleted stem cell transplant. CDR3 loop: CATGTQDGYTF. The CDR3 nucleotides are TGTGCCACCGGAACCCAAGATGGCTACACCTTC.